The 29 T cell receptor beta chains listed next were all sequenced from one sample in a study of cytomegalovirus exposure and HLA in healthy donors. Produced via immunoSEQ multiplex PCR; TCRdb's table is partial and in-frame only. In the table there are fewer than 85,000 clones, approximately 96% of which are singletons. Sequencing used PBMCs. These receptors all stem from a woman aged 18-35 years in good health and CMV-seronegative.

The chain joins TRBV7-7 to TRBJ2-3, with TRBD2 as a possible D gene (6 bases). Germline CDR1 SSHAT, CDR2 FNYEAQ (reference sequence). This CDR3 comprises 14 residues. V lost 2 bases and J lost 2, with 8 bases in between. CDR3 loop: CASSLSGYTDTQYF. CDR3 in DNA: TGTGCCAGCAGCTTAAGCGGGTACACAGATACGCAGTATTTT. The variable domain in full, with the rest retrieved from reference TRBV7-7 and TRBJ2-3, is GAGVSQSPRYKVTKRGQDVTLRCDPISSHATLYWYQQALGQGPEFLTYFNYEAQPDKSGLPSDRFSAERPEGSISTLTIQRTEQRDSAMYRCASSLSGYTDTQYFGPGTRLTVL.

This rearrangement joins TRBV2 to TRBJ2-2, with a weak D call TRBD2 (6 bases). Trimming took 1 base from V and 3 from J, leaving 12 bases between them. This CDR3 spans 16 amino acids. Germline V gene lookup returns CDR1 SNHLY and CDR2 FYNNEI. The CDR3 spells CASSEGRGLDTGELFF. The CDR3 bases are TGTGCCAGCAGTGAAGGAAGGGGACTGGACACCGGGGAGCTGTTTTTT.

The rearrangement uses TRBV5-4 and TRBJ2-1; 7 bases match TRBD2. Looked up from germline, CDR1 is SGHNT and CDR2 is YYREEE (reference sequence). The ends lost 1 base at V and 5 bases at J; junction bases unmatched: 6. CDR3 length: 15 amino acids. CDR3 in amino acids: CASSLTGLTNNEQFF. The CDR3 nucleotides read TGTGCCAGCAGCTTGACGGGACTAACTAACAATGAGCAGTTCTTC.

CDR3 residues: CASSNPIWGQGSYEQYF. As DNA, the CDR3 is TGTGCCAGCAGCAACCCTATCTGGGGACAGGGGTCCTACGAGCAGTACTTC. The J gene is TRBJ2-7, the V gene TRBV5-4; 10 bases fit TRBD1. The germline CDR1 and CDR2 sequences are SGHNT and YYREEE (reference sequence). This CDR3 region has 17 residues. V gave up 4 bases and J gave up 1 base; unmatched junction bases: 11.

V gene TRBV19 combines with J gene TRBJ2-1, with D tentatively TRBD2 (6 bases). Germline V gene sequence: CDR1 LNHDA, CDR2 SQIVND (reference sequence). The CDR3 contains 16 residues. The ends were cut back, 3 bases at V and 6 bases at J, with 18 bases in the middle. The CDR3 protein is CASSIITAGLGNEQFF. The CDR3 DNA follows: TGTGCCAGTAGTATCATTACCGCGGGATTGGGCAATGAGCAGTTCTTC.

The rearrangement joins TRBV7-2 to TRBJ2-1; tentatively, D is TRBD2 (6 bases). V lost 6 bases to trimming and J lost 2 bases, with 8 bases between them. CDR3 length: 13 residues. Germline-derived CDR1 and CDR2 are SGHTA and FQGNSA. The CDR3 DNA is TGTGCCAGCAGTCCTAGCGCCTACAATGAGCAGTTCTTC. It is translated as CASSPSAYNEQFF.

The chain joins TRBV30 to TRBJ2-3; TRBD1 might be the D (5 bases). Germline V gene sequence: CDR1 GTSNPN, CDR2 SVGIG (reference sequence). This CDR3 contains 17 residues. Trimming pared 5 bases from V and 0 bases from J, leaving 21 bases between. The CDR3 DNA is TGTGCCTGGCTCGAGCGCCAGGGTCAGACTAGCACAGATACGCAGTATTTT. Residues: CAWLERQGQTSTDTQYF.

V is TRBV5-1 and J is TRBJ2-7, with D perhaps TRBD1 (7 bases). The CDR3 consists of 16 residues. V shed 2 bases and J shed 2 bases, with 17 bases lying between them. Germline lookup yields CDR1 SGHRS and CDR2 YFSETQ. In DNA form, the CDR3 reads TGCGCCAGCAGCTTACGGACAGGAGGAGGGACCTACGAGCAGTACTTC. As protein: CASSLRTGGGTYEQYF. Full variable domain (rest looked up from reference TRBV5-1 and TRBJ2-7): KAGVTQTPRYLIKTRGQQVTLSCSPISGHRSVSWYQQTPGQGLQFLFEYFSETQRNKGNFPGRFSGRQFSNSRSEMNVSTLELGDSALYLCASSLRTGGGTYEQYFGPGTRLTVT.

The CDR3 DNA reads as TGTGCCAGCAGTTACTTAATGACAGGGAACTATGGCTACACCTTC. Translation: CASSYLMTGNYGYTF. The rearrangement joins TRBV6-5 to TRBJ1-2; TRBD1 aligns across 7 bases. Looked up from germline, CDR1 is MNHEY and CDR2 is SVGAGI. V trimming: 1 base; J trimming: 2 bases; junction bases outside the gene matches: 4. The CDR3 is 15 amino acids.

The count of this clone is one. This sequence joins TRBV5-5 and TRBJ2-5, with 9 bases identical to TRBD1. Germline CDR1 reads SGHKS; CDR2 reads YYEKEE (reference sequence). The CDR3 loop spans 15 amino acids. Trimming took 5 bases from V and 1 from J; bases not matched to a gene: 6. This CDR3 reads CASRLPGQGQETQYF. In nucleotides, the CDR3 is TGTGCCAGCAGACTCCCGGGACAGGGCCAAGAGACCCAGTACTTC.

This chain uses TRBV7-7 with TRBJ2-1, with TRBD2 matching 14 bases. With 5 bases clipped from V and 6 bases from J, the junction kept 3 bases outside the gene matches. CDR1 is SSHAT, CDR2 FNYEAQ, per germline (reference sequence). The CDR3 is made up of 15 amino acids. The CDR3 DNA reads TGTGCCAGCAGCCGACTAGCGGGAGGGGGCAATGAGCAGTTCTTC. This codes for CASSRLAGGGNEQFF. Supplemented by reference TRBV7-7 and TRBJ2-1, the full variable domain reads GAGVSQSPRYKVTKRGQDVTLRCDPISSHATLYWYQQALGQGPEFLTYFNYEAQPDKSGLPSDRFSAERPEGSISTLTIQRTEQRDSAMYRCASSRLAGGGNEQFFGPGTRLTVL.

The chain couples TRBV10-1 to TRBJ2-1, with 7 bases lining up with TRBD1. CDR1 and CDR2 from the germline V gene are WNHNN and SYGVQD (reference sequence). The CDR3 is made up of 15 amino acids. Trimming cost V 4 bases and J 6 bases; bases outside gene matches: 9. CDR3 coding DNA: TGCGCCAGCAGTGCTGGTGGACAGGCCGGCAATGAGCAGTTCTTC. Translation gives CASSAGGQAGNEQFF.

The rearrangement joins TRBV6-5 to TRBJ2-7; 8 bases agree with TRBD2. V gave up 0 bases and J gave up 2 bases; unmatched junction bases: 6. Germline-derived CDR1 and CDR2 are MNHEY and SVGAGI. This CDR3 region has 16 residues. CDR3 nucleotide sequence: TGTGCCAGCAGTTACTCGGGGGTCGGGGGGGCCTACGAGCAGTACTTC. Translation gives CASSYSGVGGAYEQYF.

CDR3 coding DNA: TGTGCCAGCAGCTCTGGTCTCGTGAGCAACACAGATACGCAGTATTTT. Its translation: CASSSGLVSNTDTQYF. V usage is TRBV5-4 and J usage is TRBJ2-3; no reliable D call. This CDR3 has 16 residues. The V gene's germline CDR1 is SGHNT and CDR2 YYREEE (reference sequence). Trimming took 3 bases from V and 2 from J, leaving 16 bases between them.

The chain is built from TRBV5-1 and TRBJ2-7; no definite D call. The CDR3 totals 14 residues. Germline loops: CDR1 SGHRS, CDR2 YFSETQ. The V gene lost 0 bases and the J gene lost 3 bases, with 10 bases spanning the gap. The DNA of the CDR3 is TGCGCCAGCAGCTTGGAGGCAGAGGTCTACGAGCAGTACTTC. It translates to CASSLEAEVYEQYF.

The chain couples TRBV4-1 to TRBJ2-1; 7 bases map to TRBD2. After removal of 1 base from V and 15 bases from J, the junction contained 15 bases not matched to a gene. From germline, CDR1 is MGHRA and CDR2 YSYEKL. The CDR3 runs 15 residues. Written as DNA, the CDR3 is TGCGCCAGCAGCCAAGGAGGACCTAGCGGCCTTCTCAGGTTCTTC. Encoded protein: CASSQGGPSGLLRFF.

The V and J genes are TRBV5-5 and TRBJ2-7, with 8 bases that match TRBD1. V trimming: 0 bases; J trimming: 3 bases; junction bases outside the gene matches: 5. This CDR3 comprises 15 residues. Germline V gives CDR1 SGHKS, CDR2 YYEKEE (reference sequence). The CDR3 reads CASSLVGTGNYEQYF. CDR3 in DNA: TGTGCCAGCAGCTTGGTAGGGACAGGAAACTACGAGCAGTACTTC.

This chain connects TRBV7-9 to TRBJ2-1; tentatively, D is TRBD2 (6 bases). V dropped 3 bases and J dropped 4 bases, with 13 bases sitting between them. The length of the CDR3 is 15 residues. Germline V gene lookup returns CDR1 SEHNR and CDR2 FQNEAQ (reference sequence). The CDR3 coding sequence is TGTGCCAGCAGCTTCCGACTAGGGGCGTACAATGAGCAGTTCTTC. This translates into CASSFRLGAYNEQFF.

This chain links TRBV7-2 with TRBJ2-3; D possibly corresponds to TRBD2 (7 bases). This CDR3 has 17 amino acids. Germline values: CDR1 SGHTA, CDR2 FQGNSA. The germline V and J ends were trimmed by 2 bases and 0 bases, with 15 bases remaining between them. The CDR3 region has the DNA TGTGCCAGCAGCTTAATAGGGGGGGTGTATAGCACAGATACGCAGTATTTT. Encoded protein: CASSLIGGVYSTDTQYF.

CDR3 region: CASSLVLAGAVDTQYF. The CDR3 bases are TGCGCCAGCAGCCTGGTACTAGCGGGAGCCGTAGATACGCAGTATTTT. This rearrangement joins TRBV5-1 to TRBJ2-3, with 11 bases that match TRBD2. The CDR3 is 16 amino acids. CDR1 is SGHRS, CDR2 YFSETQ, per germline. Losses at the gene ends were 4 bases for V and 5 bases for J; bases not matched to a gene: 9.

This clone showed up just once. The CDR3 DNA is TGTGCCACCAGCACCAAACGCAGTAGCGGGAGCGATTACGAGCAGTACTTC. As protein: CATSTKRSSGSDYEQYF. This chain uses TRBV15 with TRBJ2-7, with TRBD2 matching 9 bases. V lost 4 bases and J lost 4; bases outside the gene matches: 14. This CDR3 spans 17 amino acids. Germline values: CDR1 LNHNV, CDR2 YYDKDF (reference sequence).

The chain combines TRBV10-1 with TRBJ2-2; 9 bases match TRBD1. V shed 0 bases, J shed 7 bases, and the junction held 6 bases outside the gene matches. CDR1 and CDR2 from the germline V gene are WNHNN and SYGVQD (reference sequence). CDR3 size: 16 residues. Written as DNA, the CDR3 is TGCGCCAGCAGTGAGTCTGGGACAGGGCTCCACGGGGAGCTGTTTTTT. This sequence encodes CASSESGTGLHGELFF.

The chain uses TRBV25-1 and TRBJ2-7; 8 nucleotides agree with TRBD2. Germline values: CDR1 MGHDK, CDR2 SYGVNS. The CDR3 runs 14 residues. Unmatched junction bases numbered 10, after V lost 8 bases and J lost 4 bases. The DNA for the CDR3 is TGTGCCAGCGGAATAGCGGGGCTGTTTTACGAGCAGTACTTC. It is translated as CASGIAGLFYEQYF.

This sequence joins TRBV9 and TRBJ2-7; tentatively, D is TRBD2 (5 bases). Germline V lookup: CDR1 SGDLS, CDR2 YYNGEE. Trimming removed 0 bases at V and 2 bases at J, with 12 bases between. The length of the CDR3 is 15 residues. The DNA of the CDR3 is TGTGCCAGCAGCGTAGGTTCTAGCATCCCCTACGAGCAGTACTTC. Amino acid sequence: CASSVGSSIPYEQYF.

This clone was seen just once. This chain connects TRBV9 to TRBJ2-3, with TRBD2 matching over 7 bases. The CDR3 covers 17 residues. Losses at the gene ends were 0 bases for V and 3 bases for J; bases not matched to a gene: 10. Germline CDR1 SGDLS, CDR2 YYNGEE. The CDR3 spells CASSVDESGVATDTQYF. The DNA for the CDR3 is TGTGCCAGCAGCGTAGATGAAAGCGGGGTAGCGACAGATACGCAGTATTTT.

The chain links TRBV5-1 to TRBJ2-5, with D maybe TRBD2 (5 bases). CDR1 and CDR2 (germline): SGHRS, YFSETQ. The CDR3 sequence is 14 residues long. Trimming took off 4 bases at V and 5 bases at J, with 15 bases between the two ends. The CDR3 DNA is TGCGCCAGCAGCCGGGAAATGGGAAGGGAGACCCAGTACTTC. This codes for CASSREMGRETQYF.

The rearrangement joins TRBV2 to TRBJ1-5; D may be TRBD1 (5 bases). V gave up 0 bases and J gave up 4 bases, with 10 bases separating them. The CDR3 length is 15 residues. The germline V gene has CDR1 SNHLY and CDR2 FYNNEI. CDR3 in amino acids: CASSEARDYNQPQHF. CDR3 coding DNA: TGTGCCAGCAGTGAAGCGAGGGACTATAATCAGCCCCAGCATTTT.

This clone came up once. This chain connects TRBV27 to TRBJ2-1, with D maybe TRBD2 (5 bases). Trimming stripped 5 bases from V and 1 base from J, with 18 bases between. Germline lookup yields CDR1 MNHEY and CDR2 SMNVEV (reference sequence). The CDR3 has 17 residues. In DNA, the CDR3 is TGTGCCAGCAGTGCGTACGTAACTAGAGGGTCCTACAATGAGCAGTTCTTC. Encoded protein: CASSAYVTRGSYNEQFF.

The rearrangement links TRBV6-6 to TRBJ1-1; no clear D. Germline CDR1 MNHNY, CDR2 SVGAGI (reference sequence). This CDR3 has 12 amino acids. Between the trimmed V and J ends, which lost 8 bases and 7 bases, there was a span of 14 bases. The CDR3 DNA is TGTGCCAGCGTCGGAGGGTATCGTGAAGCTTTCTTT. Its translation is CASVGGYREAFF.